Below are 4 T cell receptor beta chains sequenced from a single sample in a study of blood T cells in healthy people across ages (dated by TCRdb to about 2015). Libraries were constructed by 5' RACE. The reads were generated on an Illumina HiSeq 2500. A second PCR of roughly 7 to 11 cycles was performed with a sample-barcoded 5' primer and a J-beta primer mix. TCRdb redid the processing of the public reads, applying fastp at Q25 and MiXCR, and retained in-frame beta chains. Rows are unified per CDR3 protein, each entry keeping the most common DNA and genes. The sample contains under 1,000,000 distinct CDR3 sequences, 35% to 50% of them found a single time. The ten largest account for approximately 18% of the sample. The sample comprised blood. These TCRs come from a man at least 80 years old in good health.

J is TRBJ1-6 and V is TRBV28, with D tentatively TRBD1 (5 bases). The germline gives CDR1 MDHEN, CDR2 SYDVKM. The CDR3 runs to 14 residues. Trimming removed 7 bases at V and 8 bases at J, with 15 bases between. This CDR3 reads CASTLTPRDSPLHF. DNA of the CDR3: TGTGCCAGCACCTTGACACCCAGGGATTCACCCCTCCACTTT.

The chain carries TRBV29-1 and TRBJ2-1; a weak D match, TRBD2 (6 bases). The J call may be faulty, since TRBJ2-7 better matches the DNA end. The germline V gene has CDR1 SQVTM and CDR2 ANQGSEA. This CDR3 region has 13 residues. CDR3 residues: CSVSGPGAHEQYF. Here the CDR3 DNA reads TGCAGCGTATCGGGACCGGGAGCGCATGAGCAGTACTTC.

Notes on this clonotype: The junction does not match germline at one end; this may be a read error. This sequence joins TRBV11-2 and TRBJ2-1; 7 bases are a match to TRBD2. The CDR3 totals 15 residues. The germline V gene has CDR1 SGHAT and CDR2 FQNNGV. The CDR3 here is CASSSSGRAYSEQFF. The DNA for the CDR3 is TGTGCCAGCAGTTCCTCAGGGAGGGCCTACAGTGAGCAGTTCTTC.

This clonotype was seen repeatedly, ten times or more. The chain links TRBV27 to TRBJ2-6; weak D call: TRBD2 (5 bases). CDR1 is MNHEY and CDR2 is SMNVEV in the germline V gene (reference sequence). Trimming cost V 8 bases and J 4 bases, with 15 bases left between them. CDR3 size: 15 residues. The CDR3: CASSGWGAGANVLTF. DNA for the CDR3: TGTGCCAGCTCCGGGTGGGGAGCAGGGGCCAACGTCCTGACTTTC.